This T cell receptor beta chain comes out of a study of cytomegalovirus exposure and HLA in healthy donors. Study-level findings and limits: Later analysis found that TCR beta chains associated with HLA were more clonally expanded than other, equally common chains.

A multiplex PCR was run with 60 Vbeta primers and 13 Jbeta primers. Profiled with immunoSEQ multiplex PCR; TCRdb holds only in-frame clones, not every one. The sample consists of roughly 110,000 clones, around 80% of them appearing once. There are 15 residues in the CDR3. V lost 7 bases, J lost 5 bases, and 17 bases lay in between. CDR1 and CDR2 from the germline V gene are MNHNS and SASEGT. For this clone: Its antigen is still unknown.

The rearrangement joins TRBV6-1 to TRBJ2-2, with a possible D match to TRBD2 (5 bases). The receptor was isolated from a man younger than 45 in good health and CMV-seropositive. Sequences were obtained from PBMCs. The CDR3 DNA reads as TGTGCCAGCACAGCAGCGGTTTCGGGGACCGGGGAGCTGTTTTTT. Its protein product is CASTAAVSGTGELFF.